A selection of T cell receptor beta chains follows, all from one sample in a study of OX40 agonist ivuxolimab in advanced cancers. TCRdb keeps only in-frame clones here, not all; method: immunoSEQ multiplex PCR. This table has 65,000 to 90,000 clones, over 75% appearing once. This material consisted of CD4+ or CD8+ T cells sorted from blood, taken in a trial of the OX40 agonist ivuxolimab. Receptors originate from an adult with an advanced solid tumor such as melanoma, head and neck, liver or kidney cancer. The CDR3 runs from the conserved cysteine through the conserved F or W. Fields, in order: J gene, V gene, D gene, clone size, CDR3 protein, CDR3 DNA. The D gene is left open where the match is weak. Expanded clones are given a class, and other clones once, few, many or no size at all.

j_gene: TRBJ1-4; v_gene: TRBV11-3; d_gene: .; abundance: .; CDR3aa: CASSLGGATNEKLFF; CDR3nt: TGTGCCAGCAGCTTAGGCGGGGCAACTAATGAAAAACTGTTTTTT
j_gene: TRBJ2-5; v_gene: TRBV7-3; d_gene: .; abundance: .; CDR3aa: CASSDTGTETQYF; CDR3nt: TGTGCCAGCAGCGACACAGGAACAGAGACCCAGTACTTC
j_gene: TRBJ2-1; v_gene: TRBV5-1; d_gene: TRBD2; abundance: .; CDR3aa: CASSPLAAGGGEQFF; CDR3nt: TGCGCCAGCAGCCCCCTAGCGGCGGGCGGTGGCGAGCAGTTCTTC
j_gene: TRBJ2-5; v_gene: TRBV18; d_gene: .; abundance: .; CDR3aa: CASSPVNQGGETQYF; CDR3nt: TGTGCCAGCTCACCAGTTAATCAGGGAGGAGAGACCCAGTACTTC
j_gene: TRBJ2-7; v_gene: TRBV18; d_gene: TRBD2; abundance: once; CDR3aa: CASSPGLAGEDEQYF; CDR3nt: TGTGCCAGCTCACCTGGACTAGCGGGAGAGGACGAGCAGTACTTC
j_gene: TRBJ2-6; v_gene: TRBV5-6; d_gene: .; abundance: once; CDR3aa: CASSLRTVSGANVLTF; CDR3nt: TGTGCCAGCAGCTTACGGACAGTTTCTGGGGCCAACGTCCTGACTTTC
j_gene: TRBJ2-3; v_gene: TRBV2; d_gene: .; abundance: .; CDR3aa: CASSVGDTQYF; CDR3nt: TGTGCCAGCAGTGTTGGAGATACGCAGTATTTT
j_gene: TRBJ2-5; v_gene: TRBV5-4; d_gene: .; abundance: .; CDR3aa: CASSLVGDEETQYF; CDR3nt: TGTGCCAGCAGCTTGGTGGGGGACGAGGAGACCCAGTACTTC
j_gene: TRBJ1-1; v_gene: TRBV7-8; d_gene: .; abundance: .; CDR3aa: CASSSSLGMNTEAFF; CDR3nt: TGTGCCAGCAGTTCGTCGTTAGGGATGAACACTGAAGCTTTCTTT
j_gene: TRBJ2-5; v_gene: TRBV2; d_gene: TRBD1; abundance: .; CDR3aa: CASTGQVKGTQYF; CDR3nt: TGTGCCAGCACGGGACAGGTGAAGGGGACCCAGTACTTC
j_gene: TRBJ1-2; v_gene: TRBV19; d_gene: .; abundance: few; CDR3aa: CASSPQGESRNYGYTF; CDR3nt: TGTGCCAGTAGCCCCCAAGGGGAGAGCCGTAACTATGGCTACACCTTC
j_gene: TRBJ2-7; v_gene: TRBV10-3; d_gene: TRBD1; abundance: few; CDR3aa: CAISESATGGGTNEQYF; CDR3nt: TGTGCCATCAGTGAGTCTGCGACAGGGGGGGGTACCAACGAGCAGTACTTC
j_gene: TRBJ2-7; v_gene: TRBV6-5; d_gene: .; abundance: .; CDR3aa: CASSYGREQYF; CDR3nt: TGTGCCAGCAGTTACGGGCGGGAGCAGTACTTC
j_gene: TRBJ2-3; v_gene: TRBV7-3; d_gene: .; abundance: .; CDR3aa: CASSAPPTDTQYF; CDR3nt: TGTGCCAGCAGCGCCCCCCCCACAGATACGCAGTATTTT
j_gene: TRBJ2-5; v_gene: TRBV7-2; d_gene: .; abundance: .; CDR3aa: CASSSYSQETQYF; CDR3nt: TGTGCCAGCAGCTCCTACAGCCAAGAGACCCAGTACTTC
j_gene: TRBJ1-2; v_gene: TRBV18; d_gene: .; abundance: .; CDR3aa: CASSQDTILGGYTF; CDR3nt: TGTGCCAGCTCTCAGGACACCATCTTAGGGGGCTACACCTTC
j_gene: TRBJ2-1; v_gene: TRBV23-1; d_gene: .; abundance: once; CDR3aa: CASADGQSYEQFF; CDR3nt: TGCGCCAGCGCGGACGGACAGTCGTACGAGCAGTTCTTC
j_gene: TRBJ2-1; v_gene: TRBV5-1; d_gene: .; abundance: .; CDR3aa: CASSTLWGSSYNEQFF; CDR3nt: TGCGCCAGCAGCACCTTGTGGGGCAGCTCCTACAATGAGCAGTTCTTC
j_gene: TRBJ2-5; v_gene: TRBV7-2; d_gene: .; abundance: .; CDR3aa: CASSSRALETQYF; CDR3nt: TGTGCCAGCAGCAGCAGGGCGTTGGAGACCCAGTACTTC
j_gene: TRBJ2-7; v_gene: TRBV7-8; d_gene: .; abundance: .; CDR3aa: CASSRATVGQYF; CDR3nt: TGTGCCAGCAGCCGAGCTACAGTTGGGCAGTACTTC
j_gene: TRBJ2-1; v_gene: TRBV6-1; d_gene: TRBD1; abundance: .; CDR3aa: CASRADRGRYNEQFF; CDR3nt: TGTGCCAGCAGGGCGGACAGGGGGCGGTACAATGAGCAGTTCTTC
j_gene: TRBJ1-1; v_gene: TRBV7-2; d_gene: .; abundance: once; CDR3aa: CASSHSGGDTEAFF; CDR3nt: TGTGCCAGCAGCCATTCCGGGGGGGACACTGAAGCTTTCTTT
j_gene: TRBJ1-1; v_gene: TRBV29-1; d_gene: .; abundance: .; CDR3aa: CSVEEEGLVRSFF; CDR3nt: TGCAGCGTTGAAGAAGAGGGGCTCGTTAGGTCTTTCTTT
j_gene: TRBJ1-2; v_gene: TRBV29-1; d_gene: TRBD1; abundance: once; CDR3aa: CSVAGQGWYGYTF; CDR3nt: TGCAGCGTTGCGGGACAGGGTTGGTATGGCTACACCTTC
j_gene: TRBJ2-3; v_gene: TRBV9; d_gene: .; abundance: .; CDR3aa: CASSGSLTSTGTDTQYF; CDR3nt: TGTGCCAGCAGCGGAAGTCTTACTAGCACAGGCACAGATACGCAGTATTTT
j_gene: TRBJ1-2; v_gene: TRBV7-2; d_gene: .; abundance: .; CDR3aa: CASSPRGGRDGYTF; CDR3nt: TGTGCCAGCAGCCCTAGGGGGGGGAGGGATGGCTACACCTTC
j_gene: TRBJ2-5; v_gene: TRBV28; d_gene: .; abundance: once; CDR3aa: CASSLGGGETQYF; CDR3nt: TGTGCCAGCAGTTTAGGAGGAGGAGAGACCCAGTACTTC
j_gene: TRBJ2-7; v_gene: TRBV11-3; d_gene: .; abundance: once; CDR3aa: CASSLVTEAYEQYF; CDR3nt: TGTGCCAGCAGCTTAGTAACGGAGGCCTACGAGCAGTACTTC
j_gene: TRBJ2-7; v_gene: TRBV15; d_gene: .; abundance: .; CDR3aa: CATSSDYEQYF; CDR3nt: TGTGCCACCAGCAGTGACTACGAGCAGTACTTC
j_gene: TRBJ2-5; v_gene: TRBV9; d_gene: TRBD1; abundance: .; CDR3aa: CASSKDRGQETQYF; CDR3nt: TGTGCCAGCAGCAAAGACAGGGGCCAAGAGACCCAGTACTTC
j_gene: TRBJ2-3; v_gene: TRBV5-4; d_gene: .; abundance: .; CDR3aa: CASSLEQGVTDTQYF; CDR3nt: TGTGCCAGCAGCTTGGAACAGGGAGTAACAGATACGCAGTATTTT
j_gene: TRBJ1-2; v_gene: TRBV28; d_gene: .; abundance: .; CDR3aa: CASSLNPRDGYTF; CDR3nt: TGTGCCAGCAGTTTAAATCCAAGGGATGGCTACACCTTC
j_gene: TRBJ1-1; v_gene: TRBV29-1; d_gene: TRBD1; abundance: .; CDR3aa: CSVEGATGTRGTEAFF; CDR3nt: TGCAGCGTCGAGGGGGCAACAGGGACACGGGGAACTGAAGCTTTCTTT
j_gene: TRBJ2-2; v_gene: TRBV7-3; d_gene: TRBD1; abundance: .; CDR3aa: CASSLMGRGQSGELFF; CDR3nt: TGTGCCAGCAGCTTAATGGGCAGGGGGCAATCCGGGGAGCTGTTTTTT
j_gene: TRBJ1-4; v_gene: TRBV4-3; d_gene: TRBD1; abundance: .; CDR3aa: CASSQEMPGQGRITNEKLFF; CDR3nt: TGCGCCAGCAGCCAAGAGATGCCCGGACAGGGTAGGATAACTAATGAAAAACTGTTTTTT
j_gene: TRBJ2-7; v_gene: TRBV7-2; d_gene: .; abundance: .; CDR3aa: CASSRAHGDEQYF; CDR3nt: TGTGCCAGCAGCCGGGCCCACGGCGACGAGCAGTACTTC
j_gene: TRBJ1-6; v_gene: TRBV30; d_gene: TRBD1; abundance: .; CDR3aa: CAWKTGRTLHF; CDR3nt: TGTGCCTGGAAGACAGGGAGGACCCTCCACTTT